Shown below are 2 T cell receptor beta chains from a single sample sequenced in a study of T-cell reconstitution after alpha-beta-depleted transplantation in children. For TCRbeta, the library was prepared with unique molecular identifiers. TCRdb reanalysed the PCR reads using MiXCR and keeps one entry per CDR3 protein. The sample includes approximately 230,000 distinct CDR3 sequences, around 25% of them seen just once. The material sequenced was PBMCs, mostly from graft donor cells, taken 360 days after TCRalphabeta/CD19-depleted stem cell transplant. The receptors come from a female patient between 2 and 10 years old who had a stem cell transplant for congenital amegakaryocytic thrombocytopenia, so the T cells may come from the graft donor.

This clonotype has ten or more counts. The chain recombines TRBV5-1 with TRBJ2-5; 7 bases map to TRBD2. Trimming at V came to 4 bases and at J to 1 base, leaving 4 bases not matched to a gene. This CDR3 region has 14 residues. Germline CDR1 is SGHRS and CDR2 is YFSETQ. CDR3 in amino acids: CASSLGLSQETQYF. CDR3 in DNA: TGCGCCAGCAGCCTGGGACTATCCCAAGAGACCCAGTACTTC.

The chain combines TRBV4-1 with TRBJ1-2; unclear D gene. Looked up from germline, CDR1 is MGHRA and CDR2 is YSYEKL. V lost 0 bases, J lost 7 bases, and 12 bases lay in between. This CDR3 spans 14 amino acids. As DNA, the CDR3 is TGCGCCAGCAGCCAAGAAACCAGCTTCGCTGGCTACACCTTC. Its translation is CASSQETSFAGYTF.